Given below is one TCR beta chain in context. The germline CDR1 and CDR2 sequences are LNHNV and YYDKDF (reference sequence). The CDR3 consists of 15 residues. Unmatched junction bases numbered 3, after V lost 1 base and J lost 5 bases. Libraries were prepared by immunoSEQ multiplex PCR; TCRdb keeps only in-frame clonotypes and omits some of them. The sample contains 200,000 to 250,000 clones, less than 90% of which appear only once. This entry belongs to a study of blood T cell repertoires in COVID-19. Study-wide background: Acute-phase and convalescent COVID-19 samples originated in the United States, Italy and Spain.

Specimen: peripheral blood. This rearrangement joins TRBV15 to TRBJ2-5, with 11 bases aligning to TRBD1. The receptor comes from a man aged 60 to 75 with acute or convalescent COVID-19. The CDR3 region is CATSRGTGGGETQYF. In DNA form, the CDR3 reads TGTGCCACCAGCAGAGGGACAGGGGGCGGGGAGACCCAGTACTTC.